The rows below give T cell receptor beta chains drawn from one sample of a study of T cells after posttransplantation cyclophosphamide. The method was immunoSEQ multiplex PCR; TCRdb's version includes in-frame clones alone and lacks a portion of them. The table records about 6,000 clones, about 98% of them present only once. What was sequenced was memory CD4+ T cells sorted from PBMCs. The source is a man between 35 and 55 years old in good health, CMV-negative, and a related stem cell transplant donor. CDR3s include the opening cysteine and the closing phenylalanine or tryptophan. D genes are given only for firm matches. Expanded clones are given a class, and other clones once, few, many or no size at all.

V	J	D	size	DNA	CDR3
TRBV25-1	TRBJ2-5	.	.	TGTGCCAGCAGTGAAGGGGGGGGCAGGGAGGTAGAGACCCAGTACTTC	CASSEGGGREVETQYF
TRBV11-2	TRBJ2-1	.	.	TGTGCCAGCAGCCCAGTTGGCCTCCTCAATGAGCAGTTCTTC	CASSPVGLLNEQFF
TRBV21-1	TRBJ2-7	.	.	TGTGCCAGCAGGGCCAACGGCAGATGGGGACAGGGTAAGGCCTACGAGCAGTACTTC	CASRANGRWGQGKAYEQYF
TRBV28	TRBJ2-3	TRBD1	once	TGTGCCAGCCGGGACAGGGCGACAGATACGCAGTATTTT	CASRDRATDTQYF
TRBV4-2	TRBJ1-4	.	.	TGTGCCAGCAGCCAAGAAGATCTAGGGGTTAATGAAAAACTGTTTTTT	CASSQEDLGVNEKLFF
TRBV7-6	TRBJ2-1	.	.	TGTGCCAGCAGCTTAGTTGGCGGGGACGCCTACAATGAGCAGTTCTTC	CASSLVGGDAYNEQFF
TRBV6-5	TRBJ1-2	TRBD1	.	TGTGCCAGCAGTGCCAGGGGCAGGGGGGGCTACACCTTC	CASSARGRGGYTF
TRBV6-5	TRBJ1-1	.	.	TGTGCCAGCCGAGGTACAGGGTTAAACACTGAAGCTTTCTTT	CASRGTGLNTEAFF
TRBV9	TRBJ1-4	.	.	TGTGCCAGCAGCGTAGGGGCGGGGAGCCAAACTAATGAAAAACTGTTTTTT	CASSVGAGSQTNEKLFF
TRBV11-1	TRBJ2-1	TRBD2	.	TGTGCCAGCAGCACTGATAGCGGGAGCTACAATGAGCAGTTCTTC	CASSTDSGSYNEQFF
TRBV5-1	TRBJ2-3	TRBD2	.	TGCGCCAGCAGCTTGGACGTCGGCGGGAGTTCAGATACGCAGTATTTT	CASSLDVGGSSDTQYF
TRBV7-2	TRBJ2-5	.	.	TGTGCCAGCAGCTTAGAATCAGGGGGGGAGACCCAGTACTTC	CASSLESGGETQYF
TRBV7-6	TRBJ2-5	TRBD2	.	TGTGCCAGCAGCTTAGGGGGGGGACTACAGACCCAGTACTTC	CASSLGGGLQTQYF
TRBV18	TRBJ2-7	.	.	TGTGCCAGCTCACCAAGTATGGACTTCGAGCAGTACTTC	CASSPSMDFEQYF
TRBV19	TRBJ2-2	TRBD1	.	TGTGCCAGTTTACCGGGACAGTACACCGGGGAGCTGTTTTTT	CASLPGQYTGELFF
TRBV30	TRBJ2-1	.	once	TGTGCCTGGAGTCCCCGGGTACAGGGCCCCTACAATGAGCAGTTCTTC	CAWSPRVQGPYNEQFF
TRBV6-1	TRBJ1-4	TRBD1	.	TGTGCCAGCATATTCGGACAGGGTGGGGATGAAAAACTGTTTTTT	CASIFGQGGDEKLFF
TRBV5-6	TRBJ2-3	TRBD1	once	TGTGCCAGCAGCTTGGATCTAGGGGGCAGGACAGATACGCAGTATTTT	CASSLDLGGRTDTQYF
TRBV19	TRBJ1-2	.	.	TGTGCCAGTAGCAATCGGGGGGTGACGAACTATGGCTACACCTTC	CASSNRGVTNYGYTF
TRBV6-1	TRBJ1-1	TRBD1	.	TGTGCCAGCAGCCGGACAGGGGGCTTGGACACTGAAGCTTTCTTT	CASSRTGGLDTEAFF
TRBV7-2	TRBJ1-2	TRBD1	.	TGTGCCAGCAGCTTAGGGACAGGGGGCGGCTACACCTTC	CASSLGTGGGYTF
TRBV6-6	TRBJ1-2	.	once	TGTGCCAGCAGGACTGAGGACAGTTTCTATGGCTACACCTTC	CASRTEDSFYGYTF
TRBV2	TRBJ1-1	.	.	TGTGCCAGCAGTGGGAGCACCGCGGGCTTTGAAGCTTTCTTT	CASSGSTAGFEAFF
TRBV15	TRBJ1-5	.	.	TGTGCCACCAGCAGAGAATCGGCAGGATATAGCAATCAGCCCCAGCATTTT	CATSRESAGYSNQPQHF
TRBV28	TRBJ1-4	.	few	TGTGCCAGCAGTTTAATGGAGGGAAAACTGTTTTTT	CASSLMEGKLFF
TRBV18	TRBJ2-2	.	.	TGTGCCAGCTCACCAGACAGTAGGAACACCGGGGAGCTGTTTTTT	CASSPDSRNTGELFF
TRBV5-1	TRBJ1-1	.	.	TGCGCCAGCAGCCCCGGGACTGACACTGAAGCTTTCTTT	CASSPGTDTEAFF
TRBV7-2	TRBJ2-7	.	.	TGTGCCAGCAGCTTATTCGACGAGCAGTACTTC	CASSLFDEQYF
TRBV27	TRBJ2-3	.	.	TGTGCCAGCAGTCGACAATCCATGGGCACAGATACGCAGTATTTT	CASSRQSMGTDTQYF
TRBV6-1	TRBJ2-1	.	few	TGTGCCAGCAGTGACCGCAATGAGCAGTTCTTC	CASSDRNEQFF
TRBV5-6	TRBJ2-7	TRBD2	.	TGTGCCAGCAGCCCGGGGACTAGCGGGAGCGTATCCTACGAGCAGTACTTC	CASSPGTSGSVSYEQYF
TRBV6-1	TRBJ2-2	TRBD2	.	TGTGCCAGCAGTGAAACCGGGGAGGGCGGGGAGCTGTTTTTT	CASSETGEGGELFF
TRBV10-3	TRBJ2-7	TRBD1	.	TGTGCCATCAGTGACAGGACAGGGGGACACGAGCAGTACTTC	CAISDRTGGHEQYF
TRBV5-1	TRBJ1-1	TRBD1	.	TGCGCCAGCAGCGAGAGGACAGGGAACACTGAAGCTTTCTTT	CASSERTGNTEAFF
TRBV29-1	TRBJ2-3	TRBD2	once	TGCAGCGTTGAAGGTGGTTCTAGCGGGAGGGCGTCGGCTACGCAGTATTTT	CSVEGGSSGRASATQYF
TRBV7-3	TRBJ1-1	.	.	TGTGCCAGCAGCTTAACTTCGGTCACTGAAGCTTTCTTT	CASSLTSVTEAFF